This paragraph covers one T cell receptor (beta chain) sequence. The sample originates from a study of blood T cell repertoires in COVID-19. On the study more broadly: There were acute and convalescent COVID-19 samples, and they came from the United States, Italy and Spain.

TCRdb's copy holds only in-frame clones and misses some; the assay was immunoSEQ multiplex PCR. The repertoire has about 240,000 clones, around 83% of them found once; the top ten carry approximately 9.4%. This TCR was sampled from a woman aged 80 or older with acute or convalescent COVID-19. The sample consisted of peripheral blood.

The CDR3: CASSEWGVANEKLFF. CDR3 sequence (DNA): TGTGCCAGCAGTGAATGGGGGGTGGCTAATGAAAAACTGTTTTTT. V is TRBV2 and J is TRBJ1-4, with D tentatively TRBD1 (5 bases). V was cut by 2 bases and J by 3 bases, with 10 bases left in between. CDR1 is SNHLY and CDR2 is FYNNEI in the germline V gene. The CDR3 has 15 residues.